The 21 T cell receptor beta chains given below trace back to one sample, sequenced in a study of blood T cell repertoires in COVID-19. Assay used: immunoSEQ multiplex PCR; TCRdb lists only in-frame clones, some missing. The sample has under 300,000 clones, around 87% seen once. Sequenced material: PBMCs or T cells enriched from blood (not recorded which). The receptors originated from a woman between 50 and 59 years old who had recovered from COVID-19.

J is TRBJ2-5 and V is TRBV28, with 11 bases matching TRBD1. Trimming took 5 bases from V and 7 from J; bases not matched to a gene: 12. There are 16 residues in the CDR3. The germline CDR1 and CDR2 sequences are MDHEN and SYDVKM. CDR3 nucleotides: TGTGCCAGCAGTCCCCCCGGGACAGGGGGAATTGGGACCCAGTACTTC. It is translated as CASSPPGTGGIGTQYF.

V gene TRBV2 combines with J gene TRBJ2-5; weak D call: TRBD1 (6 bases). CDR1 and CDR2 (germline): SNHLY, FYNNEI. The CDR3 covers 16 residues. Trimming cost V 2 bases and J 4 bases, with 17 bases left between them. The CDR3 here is CASSEPQGKRGETQYF. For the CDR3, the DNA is TGTGCCAGCAGTGAACCCCAGGGGAAGAGGGGAGAGACCCAGTACTTC.

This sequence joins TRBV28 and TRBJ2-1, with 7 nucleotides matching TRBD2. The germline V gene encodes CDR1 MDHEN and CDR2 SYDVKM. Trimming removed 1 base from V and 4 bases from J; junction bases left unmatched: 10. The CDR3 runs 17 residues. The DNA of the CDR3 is TGTGCCAGCAGTTTATTACTTTCGGGAGGTGTTTACAATGAGCAGTTCTTC. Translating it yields CASSLLLSGGVYNEQFF.

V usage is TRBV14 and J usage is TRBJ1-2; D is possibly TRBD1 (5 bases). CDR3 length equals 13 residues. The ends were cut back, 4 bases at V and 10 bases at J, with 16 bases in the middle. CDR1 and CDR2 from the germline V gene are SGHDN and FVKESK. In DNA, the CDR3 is TGTGCCAGCAGCCCCAGGTCTGGGGGGGACTACACCTTC. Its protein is CASSPRSGGDYTF.

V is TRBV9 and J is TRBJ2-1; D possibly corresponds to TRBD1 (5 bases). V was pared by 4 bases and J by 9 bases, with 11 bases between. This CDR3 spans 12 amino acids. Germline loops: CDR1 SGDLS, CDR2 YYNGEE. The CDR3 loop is CASSLTEIEQFF. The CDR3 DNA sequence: TGTGCCAGCAGCTTGACAGAAATTGAGCAGTTCTTC. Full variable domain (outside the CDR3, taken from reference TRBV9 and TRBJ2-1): DSGVTQTPKHLITATGQRVTLRCSPRSGDLSVYWYQQSLDQGLQFLIQYYNGEERAKGNILERFSAQQFPDLHSELNLSSLELGDSALYFCASSLTEIEQFFGPGTRLTVL.

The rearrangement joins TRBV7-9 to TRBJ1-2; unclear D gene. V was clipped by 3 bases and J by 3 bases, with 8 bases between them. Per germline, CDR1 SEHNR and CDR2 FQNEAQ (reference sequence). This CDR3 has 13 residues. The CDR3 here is CASSLSPDYGYTF. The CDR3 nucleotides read TGTGCCAGCAGCTTGTCCCCGGACTATGGCTACACCTTC.

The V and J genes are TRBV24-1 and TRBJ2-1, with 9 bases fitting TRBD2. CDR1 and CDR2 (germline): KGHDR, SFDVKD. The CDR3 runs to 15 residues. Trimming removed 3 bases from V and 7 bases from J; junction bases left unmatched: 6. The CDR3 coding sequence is TGTGCCACCAGTGATCCCGGGACTAGCATAAATGAGCAGTTCTTC. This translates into CATSDPGTSINEQFF.

The CDR3, as DNA: TGTGCCAGCAGTCCAAACAAGAACACCGGGGAGCTGTTTTTT. Residues: CASSPNKNTGELFF. The chain carries TRBV2 and TRBJ2-2, with D uncertain. Trimming removed 5 bases from V and 1 base from J, with 8 bases in between. Germline V gene data show CDR1 as SNHLY and CDR2 as FYNNEI. CDR3 length: 14 amino acids.

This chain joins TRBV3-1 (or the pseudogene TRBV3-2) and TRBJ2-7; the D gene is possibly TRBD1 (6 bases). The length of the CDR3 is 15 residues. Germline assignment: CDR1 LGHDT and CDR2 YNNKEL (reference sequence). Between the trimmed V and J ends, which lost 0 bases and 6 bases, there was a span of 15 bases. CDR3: CASSQEVPRGTEQYF. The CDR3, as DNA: TGTGCCAGCAGCCAAGAGGTGCCCAGGGGAACCGAGCAGTACTTC.

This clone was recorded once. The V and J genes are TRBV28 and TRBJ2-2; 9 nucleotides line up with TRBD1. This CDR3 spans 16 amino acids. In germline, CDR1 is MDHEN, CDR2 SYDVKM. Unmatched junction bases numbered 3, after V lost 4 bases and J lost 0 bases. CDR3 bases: TGTGCCAGCAGTTCACAGGGGGCGACGAACACCGGGGAGCTGTTTTTT. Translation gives CASSSQGATNTGELFF.

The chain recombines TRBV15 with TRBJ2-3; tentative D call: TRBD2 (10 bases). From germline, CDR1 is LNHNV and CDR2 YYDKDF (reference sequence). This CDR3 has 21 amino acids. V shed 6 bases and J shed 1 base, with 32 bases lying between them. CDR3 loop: CATRGEGTGRTSGTRTDTQYF. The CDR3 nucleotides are TGTGCCACCAGGGGAGAGGGGACAGGGAGGACTAGCGGAACCCGCACAGATACGCAGTATTTT.

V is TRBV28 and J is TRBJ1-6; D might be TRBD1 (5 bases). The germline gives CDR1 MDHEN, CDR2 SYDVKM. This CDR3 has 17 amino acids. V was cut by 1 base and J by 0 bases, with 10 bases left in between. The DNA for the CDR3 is TGTGCCAGCAGTTTATCCCCGACAGCCTCCTATAATTCACCCCTCCACTTT. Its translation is CASSLSPTASYNSPLHF.

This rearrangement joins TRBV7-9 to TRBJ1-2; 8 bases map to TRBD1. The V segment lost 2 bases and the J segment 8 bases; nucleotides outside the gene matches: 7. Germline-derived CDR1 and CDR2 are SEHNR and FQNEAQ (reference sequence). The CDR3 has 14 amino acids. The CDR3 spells CASSLTQGAGGYTF. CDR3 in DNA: TGTGCCAGCAGCTTAACCCAGGGGGCTGGGGGCTACACCTTC.

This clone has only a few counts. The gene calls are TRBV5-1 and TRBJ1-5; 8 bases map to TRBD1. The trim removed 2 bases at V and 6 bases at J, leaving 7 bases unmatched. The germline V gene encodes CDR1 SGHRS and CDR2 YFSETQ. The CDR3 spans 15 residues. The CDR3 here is CASSFNGQGGQPQHF. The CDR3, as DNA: TGCGCCAGCAGCTTCAATGGACAGGGAGGTCAGCCCCAGCATTTT.

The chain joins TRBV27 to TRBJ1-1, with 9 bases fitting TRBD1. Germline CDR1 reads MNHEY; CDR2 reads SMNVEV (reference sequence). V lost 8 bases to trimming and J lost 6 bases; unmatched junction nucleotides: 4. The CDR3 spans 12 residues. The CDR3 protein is CASGTGGSEAFF. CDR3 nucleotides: TGTGCCAGCGGAACAGGGGGCTCTGAAGCTTTCTTT.

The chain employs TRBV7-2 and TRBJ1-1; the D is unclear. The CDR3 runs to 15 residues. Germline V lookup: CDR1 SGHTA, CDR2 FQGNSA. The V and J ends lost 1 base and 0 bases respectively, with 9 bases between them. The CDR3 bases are TGTGCCAGCAGCTTAGAGCTGGACTTGAACACTGAAGCTTTCTTT. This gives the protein CASSLELDLNTEAFF.

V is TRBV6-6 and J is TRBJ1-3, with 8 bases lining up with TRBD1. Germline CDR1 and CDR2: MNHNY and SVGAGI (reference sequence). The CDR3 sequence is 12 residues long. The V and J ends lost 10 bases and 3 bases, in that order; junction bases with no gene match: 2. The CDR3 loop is CATGTGGNTIYF. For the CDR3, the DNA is TGTGCCACCGGGACAGGTGGAAACACCATATATTTT.

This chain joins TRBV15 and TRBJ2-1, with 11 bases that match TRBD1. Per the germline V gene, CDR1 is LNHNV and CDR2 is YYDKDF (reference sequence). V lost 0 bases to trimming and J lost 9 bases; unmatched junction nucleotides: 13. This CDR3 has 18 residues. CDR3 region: CATSREIRTGTGGVEQFF. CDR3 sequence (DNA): TGTGCCACCAGCAGAGAGATCCGGACCGGGACAGGGGGTGTTGAGCAGTTCTTC.

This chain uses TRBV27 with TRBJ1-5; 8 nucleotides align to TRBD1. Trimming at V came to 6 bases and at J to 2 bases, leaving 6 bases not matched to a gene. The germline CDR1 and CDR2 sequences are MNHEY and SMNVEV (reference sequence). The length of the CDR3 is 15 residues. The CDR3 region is CASSSGQGRNQPQHF. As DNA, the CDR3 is TGTGCCAGCAGCTCCGGACAGGGCCGCAATCAGCCCCAGCATTTT.

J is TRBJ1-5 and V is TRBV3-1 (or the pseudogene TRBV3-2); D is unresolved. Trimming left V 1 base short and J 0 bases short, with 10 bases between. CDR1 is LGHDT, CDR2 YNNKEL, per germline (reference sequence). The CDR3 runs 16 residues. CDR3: CASSQGVGASNQPQHF. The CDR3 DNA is TGTGCCAGCAGCCAAGGGGTAGGAGCTAGCAATCAGCCCCAGCATTTT.

CDR3 bases: TGTGCCACCTTACCCGTTTCGGCAGGGGACTATGGCTACACCTTC. Residues: CATLPVSAGDYGYTF. The chain joins TRBV10-3 to TRBJ1-2; D perhaps matches TRBD1 (6 bases). Germline-derived CDR1 and CDR2 are ENHRY and SYGVKD. The CDR3 runs 15 residues. The V end lost 10 bases, the J end lost 3 bases, and 21 bases lay between the germline ends.